This entry lists 24 T cell receptor beta chains sequenced from one sample in a study of cytotoxic CD8 clonotypes in ibrutinib-treated CLL. Clones were sequenced by immunoSEQ multiplex PCR, and TCRdb holds only the in-frame ones, with some missing. The table lists nearly 85,000 clones, more than 75% of them singletons. The sequences come from PBMCs, collected after 12 months of ibrutinib treatment. These TCRs come from a human donor with chronic lymphocytic leukemia.

V is TRBV7-9 and J is TRBJ1-2, with D tentatively TRBD1 (5 bases). V gave up 5 bases and J gave up 7 bases, with 11 bases separating them. The germline V gene has CDR1 SEHNR and CDR2 FQNEAQ (reference sequence). This CDR3 has 12 amino acids. The CDR3 loop is CASSPGLGGYTF. The CDR3 DNA reads as TGTGCCAGCAGCCCGGGGCTGGGTGGCTACACCTTC.

V gene TRBV7-2 combines with J gene TRBJ2-7; TRBD1 matches at 9 bases. Germline CDR1 and CDR2: SGHTA and FQGNSA. The CDR3 loop spans 15 amino acids. V lost 5 bases, J lost 1 base, and 6 bases stayed unmatched. The CDR3 protein is CASSTRQGVSYEQYF. CDR3 coding DNA: TGTGCCAGCAGCACACGACAGGGGGTTTCCTACGAGCAGTACTTC.

J is TRBJ1-1 and V is TRBV5-1; tentatively, D is TRBD1 (5 bases). Between the trimmed V and J ends, which lost 4 bases and 0 bases, there was a span of 13 bases. This CDR3 comprises 15 residues. Germline CDR1 is SGHRS and CDR2 is YFSETQ. The CDR3 nucleotides are TGCGCCAGCAGCCCACAGGAAGGGGTGAACACTGAAGCTTTCTTT. Its translation is CASSPQEGVNTEAFF.

The chain combines TRBV19 with TRBJ1-3; D unclear. CDR1 is LNHDA and CDR2 is SQIVND in the germline V gene (reference sequence). The CDR3 is 12 amino acids. Trimming took 4 bases from V and 5 from J, leaving 6 bases between them. The CDR3 reads CASSTQRNTIYF. For the CDR3, the DNA is TGTGCCAGTAGTACACAGCGAAACACCATATATTTT.

The chain is built from TRBV2 and TRBJ2-1, with 7 bases matching TRBD1. This CDR3 contains 14 residues. The germline CDR1 and CDR2 sequences are SNHLY and FYNNEI. After removal of 4 bases from V and 6 bases from J, the junction contained 6 bases not matched to a gene. The CDR3 is CASSGTGLTNEQFF. The DNA for the CDR3 is TGTGCCAGCAGTGGGACAGGACTCACCAATGAGCAGTTCTTC. Full variable domain (remainder filled in from reference TRBV2 and TRBJ2-1): EPEVTQTPSHQVTQMGQEVILRCVPISNHLYFYWYRQILGQKVEFLVSFYNNEISEKSEIFDDQFSVERPDGSNFTLKIRSTKLEDSAMYFCASSGTGLTNEQFFGPGTRLTVL.

This clone was picked up one time. V is TRBV9 and J is TRBJ2-3; D is unclear. The CDR3 sequence is 12 residues long. Germline loops: CDR1 SGDLS, CDR2 YYNGEE. Trimming stripped 4 bases from V and 6 bases from J, with 9 bases between. The CDR3 sequence is CASSSQMDTQYF. CDR3 nucleotides: TGTGCCAGCAGCTCGCAAATGGATACGCAGTATTTT.

The CDR3: CASSYDSSYEQYF. CDR3 sequence (DNA): TGTGCCAGCAGTTACGACAGTTCCTACGAGCAGTACTTC. V and J are TRBV6-5 and TRBJ2-7, with D perhaps TRBD1 (5 bases). Trimming cost V 2 bases and J 1 base, with 6 bases left between them. This CDR3 is 13 amino acids long. Germline V lookup: CDR1 MNHEY, CDR2 SVGAGI.

The rearrangement links TRBV29-1 to TRBJ2-5, with 8 bases identical to TRBD1. This CDR3 spans 16 amino acids. The germline V gene encodes CDR1 SQVTM and CDR2 ANQGSEA. V was pared by 7 bases and J by 5 bases, with 18 bases of the junction left unmatched. CDR3 amino acids: CSAPPRTGPWGETQYF. The CDR3 DNA reads as TGCAGCGCCCCCCCCCGGACAGGGCCCTGGGGGGAGACCCAGTACTTC.

V usage is TRBV6-1 and J usage is TRBJ2-3, with D perhaps being TRBD1 or TRBD2 (6 bases each). From germline, CDR1 is MNHNS and CDR2 SASEGT. The CDR3 has 14 residues. V lost 10 bases and J lost 2, with 16 bases in between. CDR3 region: CATQTGGVTDTQYF. The CDR3 DNA follows: TGTGCCACCCAGACAGGAGGGGTCACAGATACGCAGTATTTT.

The rearrangement uses TRBV19 and TRBJ1-5; D is undetermined. The length of the CDR3 is 15 residues. V lost 1 base to trimming and J lost 6 bases, with 13 bases between them. CDR1 is LNHDA, CDR2 SQIVND, per germline (reference sequence). The CDR3 sequence is CASSIGSTRGQPQHF. CDR3 DNA: TGTGCCAGTAGTATAGGTTCCACCCGGGGTCAGCCCCAGCATTTT. The full variable domain, rest sourced from reference TRBV19 and TRBJ1-5, is DGGITQSPKYLFRKEGQNVTLSCEQNLNHDAMYWYRQDPGQGLRLIYYSQIVNDFQKGDIAEGYSVSREKKESFPLTVTSAQKNPTAFYLCASSIGSTRGQPQHFGDGTRLSIL.

The gene calls are TRBV7-2 and TRBJ1-6; TRBD1 agrees at 9 bases. Germline assignment: CDR1 SGHTA and CDR2 FQGNSA. The CDR3 consists of 15 residues. V lost 6 bases to trimming and J lost 7 bases; unmatched junction nucleotides: 7. Here the CDR3 DNA reads TGTGCCAGCAGTTCAACCGGGACAGGGAATTCACCCCTCCACTTT. This codes for CASSSTGTGNSPLHF.

The genes are TRBV7-2 and TRBJ1-5; 8 bases fit TRBD1. The CDR3 has 13 residues. Unmatched junction bases numbered 8, after V lost 5 bases and J lost 11 bases. Germline CDR1 SGHTA, CDR2 FQGNSA. The CDR3 DNA sequence: TGTGCCAGCAGCGCAGGACAGGGCTGGGCCCAGCATTTT. Translation: CASSAGQGWAQHF. The whole variable domain, filled in from reference TRBV7-2 and TRBJ1-5, reads GAGVSQSPSNKVTEKGKDVELRCDPISGHTALYWYRQSLGQGLEFLIYFQGNSAPDKSGLPSDRFSAERTGGSVSTLTIQRTQQEDSAVYLCASSAGQGWAQHFGDGTRLSIL.

A word on this clone: This CDR3 is also generated by other DNA sequences in the sample. This chain links TRBV7-2 with TRBJ2-3; weak D call: TRBD2 (5 bases). V lost 1 base and J lost 0, with 5 bases in between. The germline V gene encodes CDR1 SGHTA and CDR2 FQGNSA. CDR3 length: 14 amino acids. CDR3 in amino acids: CASSLGTSTDTQYF. The CDR3 DNA sequence: TGTGCCAGCAGCTTAGGGACTAGCACAGATACGCAGTATTTT.

The gene calls are TRBV9 and TRBJ2-2, with 7 bases that match TRBD1. V was clipped by 7 bases and J by 1 base; unmatched bases: 1. This CDR3 has 13 amino acids. The germline V gene has CDR1 SGDLS and CDR2 YYNGEE. The CDR3 DNA is TGTGCCAGCGGGACAGAGAACACCGGGGAGCTGTTTTTT. Its protein product is CASGTENTGELFF.

This chain links TRBV19 with TRBJ2-1; 10 positions match TRBD2. Trimming took 7 bases from V and 4 from J; bases not matched to a gene: 10. The germline V gene has CDR1 LNHDA and CDR2 SQIVND (reference sequence). The CDR3 sequence is 16 residues long. CDR3 in DNA: TGTGCCAGTAAGTCGCTAGCGGGAGTACGGTACAATGAGCAGTTCTTC. Translating it yields CASKSLAGVRYNEQFF.

The rearrangement links TRBV28 to TRBJ2-4; D is undetermined. The CDR3 runs 12 residues. CDR1 MDHEN and CDR2 SYDVKM come from the germline V gene. Trimming cost V 6 bases and J 0 bases, with 3 bases left between them. The CDR3: CASSLAKNIQYF. CDR3 in DNA: TGTGCCAGCAGCTTAGCCAAAAACATTCAGTACTTC. Using reference TRBV28 and TRBJ2-4 for the parts outside the CDR3, the full variable domain is DVKVTQSSRYLVKRTGEKVFLECVQDMDHENMFWYRQDPGLGLRLIYFSYDVKMKEKGDIPEGYSVSREKKERFSLILESASTNQTSMYLCASSLAKNIQYFGAGTRLSVL.

This chain connects TRBV6-1 to TRBJ1-6; D gene ambiguous. Trimming removed 2 bases from V and 9 bases from J, with 20 bases in between. Germline CDR1 MNHNS, CDR2 SASEGT. This CDR3 has 17 residues. The CDR3 nucleotides read TGTGCCAGCAGTGAACGGCCGACAAGGGCGGATAGTTCACCCCTCCACTTT. Residues: CASSERPTRADSSPLHF.

The gene calls are TRBV5-5 and TRBJ2-7, with 8 bases identical to TRBD2. The V gene end was trimmed by 4 bases and the J gene end by 5 bases; junction bases not matched to a gene: 23. This CDR3 has 19 residues. Per germline, CDR1 SGHKS and CDR2 YYEKEE (reference sequence). CDR3: CASSPTGGTFERERHEQYF. The CDR3, as DNA: TGTGCCAGCAGCCCAACGGGGGGGACCTTCGAGCGGGAGCGCCACGAGCAGTACTTC.

The V gene is TRBV5-1, the J gene TRBJ2-5; no clear D. There are 13 residues in the CDR3. The germline V gene encodes CDR1 SGHRS and CDR2 YFSETQ. V was shortened by 1 base and J by 5 bases, with 9 bases between the two germline ends. The CDR3 DNA reads as TGCGCCAGCAGCTTGCATGGCAGGGAGACCCAGTACTTC. It specifies CASSLHGRETQYF.

The rearrangement joins TRBV7-2 to TRBJ2-3; D gene unclear. This CDR3 is 16 amino acids long. V lost 4 bases and J 0 bases, leaving 14 bases between the germline ends. Germline CDR1 is SGHTA and CDR2 is FQGNSA. As DNA, the CDR3 is TGTGCCAGCAGCTCCCGGACGGGCCCCAGCACAGATACGCAGTATTTT. This codes for CASSSRTGPSTDTQYF. The whole variable domain, remainder taken from reference TRBV7-2 and TRBJ2-3, is GAGVSQSPSNKVTEKGKDVELRCDPISGHTALYWYRQSLGQGLEFLIYFQGNSAPDKSGLPSDRFSAERTGGSVSTLTIQRTQQEDSAVYLCASSSRTGPSTDTQYFGPGTRLTVL.

This clone was seen once. The J gene is TRBJ1-4, the V gene TRBV10-3; D unclear. Germline CDR1 is ENHRY and CDR2 is SYGVKD. The V and J ends lost 9 bases and 3 bases respectively, with 5 bases between them. This CDR3 comprises 11 residues. The CDR3 protein is CAIGANEKLFF. The CDR3 nucleotides are TGTGCCATTGGGGCTAATGAAAAACTGTTTTTT.

This sequence joins TRBV10-3 and TRBJ2-1; tentatively, D is TRBD1 (6 bases). V lost 6 bases and J lost 6, with 21 bases in between. CDR3 length: 16 amino acids. Germline assignment: CDR1 ENHRY and CDR2 SYGVKD. The CDR3, as DNA: TGTGCCATCAGGGAATGGGGGCAGGGGAGTAGCAATGAGCAGTTCTTC. Translating gives CAIREWGQGSSNEQFF.

The chain employs TRBV6-1 and TRBJ1-5; D unclear. Germline loops: CDR1 MNHNS, CDR2 SASEGT. V was clipped by 2 bases and J by 2 bases, with 13 bases between them. This CDR3 region has 16 residues. This chain's CDR3 is CASSEYAGGGNQPQHF. Here the CDR3 DNA reads TGTGCCAGCAGTGAATATGCAGGTGGTGGCAATCAGCCCCAGCATTTT.

The V and J genes are TRBV6-6 and TRBJ2-1; TRBD2 agrees at 9 bases. The V gene end was trimmed by 6 bases and the J gene end by 8 bases; junction bases not matched to a gene: 8. CDR3 length equals 14 residues. Germline V gene lookup returns CDR1 MNHNY and CDR2 SVGAGI (reference sequence). CDR3 DNA sequence: TGTGCCAGCAGACGCGGGGGGGCCCGGGATGAGCAGTTCTTC. It encodes CASRRGGARDEQFF.